This is a list of T cell receptor beta chains from one sample in a study of cytomegalovirus exposure and HLA in healthy donors. Sequencing was performed with immunoSEQ multiplex PCR; in TCRdb, only in-frame clones are kept and a portion is missing. The listing records approximately 180,000 clones. The material sequenced was PBMCs. Receptor source: a man aged 25-45 years in good health and CMV-seronegative. Both conserved end residues are part of each CDR3. The D gene is left open where the match is weak.

D	J	V	DNA	CDR3
TRBD1	TRBJ2-7	TRBV6-6	TGTGCCAGCAGCCTCGATTCGACAGGGGCGGGTGACGAGCAGTACTTC	CASSLDSTGAGDEQYF
.	TRBJ2-2	TRBV7-8	TGTGCCAGCAGCTTATTGACTGTGAGTGGTGGCGGGGAGCTGTTTTTT	CASSLLTVSGGGELFF
TRBD1	TRBJ1-1	TRBV28	TGTGCCAGCAGTCTCTACAGGGGCTTGAACACTGAAGCTTTCTTT	CASSLYRGLNTEAFF
TRBD2	TRBJ2-2	TRBV4-2	TGTGCCAGCAGCCAAGATGAAGGCGGGGGCGGGGAGCTGTTTTTT	CASSQDEGGGGELFF
TRBD2	TRBJ2-4	TRBV5-1	TGCGCCAGCAGCCGGGAGGGCCTAGCCAAAAACATTCAGTACTTC	CASSREGLAKNIQYF
.	TRBJ2-7	TRBV12-5	TGTGCTGGTGCGCAACGGGGGTCGGGTGAGCAGTACTTC	CAGAQRGSGEQYF
TRBD2	TRBJ2-1	TRBV29-1	TGCAGCGTTGAAGGGGAAAGGACTAGCGGGTCTTACAATGAGCAGTTCTTC	CSVEGERTSGSYNEQFF
TRBD1	TRBJ1-4	TRBV6-1	TGTGCCAGCAGTGCGAGGGGGCTAGATGAAAAACTGTTTTTT	CASSARGLDEKLFF
.	TRBJ2-3	TRBV2	TGTGCCAGCAGTAGAGATCTTAGCACAGATACGCAGTATTTT	CASSRDLSTDTQYF
TRBD2	TRBJ2-7	TRBV6-5	TGTGCCAGCAGTTACTCAAGCACTAGCGGGTTCTACGAGCAGTACTTC	CASSYSSTSGFYEQYF
.	TRBJ2-1	TRBV11-2	TGTGCCAGCTCCCTTAGCGGCCCCGGGGGTGAGCAGTTCTTC	CASSLSGPGGEQFF
.	TRBJ1-4	TRBV7-9	TGTGCCAGCAGCTTAGATGGGAGGACGGGCTTTGAAAAACTGTTTTTT	CASSLDGRTGFEKLFF
.	TRBJ1-2	TRBV10-2	TGCGCCAGCAGTGAGAGAGTCTCACAGGGCGATGGCTACACCTTC	CASSERVSQGDGYTF
TRBD2	TRBJ2-1	TRBV5-1	TGCGCCAGCAGCTCCAGACTAGCGGTGAATGAGCAGTTCTTC	CASSSRLAVNEQFF
TRBD2	TRBJ2-1	TRBV6-5	TGTGCCAGCAGGGATTGGGGGGGATCCTACAATGAGCAGTTCTTC	CASRDWGGSYNEQFF
.	TRBJ2-5	TRBV7-7	TGTGCCAGCAGCTTAAAAGGGGCAGAGACCCAGTACTTC	CASSLKGAETQYF
TRBD2	TRBJ2-3	TRBV7-8	TGTGCCAGCAGCTCGGGACTAGCGGGGGGCCTTTACACAGATACGCAGTATTTT	CASSSGLAGGLYTDTQYF
.	TRBJ1-3	TRBV7-3	TGTGCCAGCAGCCGAGGGGGTCTGGAAAACACCATATATTTT	CASSRGGLENTIYF
TRBD2	TRBJ2-1	TRBV4-1	TGCGCCAGCAGCCACGGTAGCGGGAGCTCCTACAATGAGCAGTTCTTC	CASSHGSGSSYNEQFF
TRBD1	TRBJ2-7	TRBV5-1	TGCGCCAGCAGCTTGGCTGGGACAGGGGGCTCCGACGAGCAGTACTTC	CASSLAGTGGSDEQYF
TRBD1	TRBJ2-3	TRBV5-1	TGCGCCAGCAGCTCTTCACCGGGACAGAGCACAGATACGCAGTATTTT	CASSSSPGQSTDTQYF
.	TRBJ2-5	TRBV14	TGTGCCAGCAGCCAAGACAGGGCGCAAGAGACCCAGTACTTC	CASSQDRAQETQYF
TRBD1	TRBJ1-1	TRBV6-1	TGTGCCAGCAGCGCAGGGGGGATGAACACTGAAGCTTTCTTT	CASSAGGMNTEAFF
TRBD1	TRBJ1-5	TRBV19	TGTGCCAGTAGTACCCCCGCAGGGGGCCGGCCCCAGCATTTT	CASSTPAGGRPQHF
TRBD2	TRBJ2-1	TRBV7-2	TGTGCCAGCGGGCTAGCGGGAAACTACAATGAGCAGTTCTTC	CASGLAGNYNEQFF
.	TRBJ1-3	TRBV18	TGTGCCAGCTCACCCGGACAGCACTCTGGAAACACCATATATTTT	CASSPGQHSGNTIYF
.	TRBJ2-7	TRBV5-1	TGCGCCAGCAGCTCGCTGGCACTGGCGGAGAGCTCCTACGAGCAGTACTTC	CASSSLALAESSYEQYF
.	TRBJ1-2	TRBV6-1	TGTGCCAGCAGTGAGGTAGAGGAGGCTAACTATGGCTACACCTTC	CASSEVEEANYGYTF
TRBD1	TRBJ1-1	TRBV7-6	TGTGCCAGCAGCTTAGCGTCGGGACAGATGAACACTGAAGCTTTCTTT	CASSLASGQMNTEAFF
TRBD2	TRBJ2-3	TRBV5-1	TGCGCCAGCAGCTTGGCGCTAGCGGGGGGACTTGACACAGATACGCAGTATTTT	CASSLALAGGLDTDTQYF
.	TRBJ2-7	TRBV9	TGTGCCAGCAGCCTAACTAGCTCCTACGAGCAGTACTTC	CASSLTSSYEQYF
TRBD1	TRBJ1-2	TRBV27	TGTGCCAGCGGGACAGGGAATGGCTACACCTTC	CASGTGNGYTF
TRBD1	TRBJ2-3	TRBV19	TGTGCCAGTAGCCGTCCAAGGACAGGGGACCCGGGCACAGATACGCAGTATTTT	CASSRPRTGDPGTDTQYF
.	TRBJ1-5	TRBV27	TGTGCCAGCAGTTTAGTCATAGAACAGCCCCAGCATTTT	CASSLVIEQPQHF
TRBD1	TRBJ2-1	TRBV29-1	TGCAGCGCGACAGCCGGGACAGGGAGGGGGTATGAGCAGTTCTTC	CSATAGTGRGYEQFF
.	TRBJ1-2	TRBV29-1	TGCACCCTAAGACAGGCAGACTATGGCTACACCTTC	CTLRQADYGYTF
TRBD2	TRBJ2-1	TRBV5-4	TGTGCCAGCAGCTTGTTGTTGACGGGGGGGCCGAATGAGCAGTTCTTC	CASSLLLTGGPNEQFF
TRBD1	TRBJ1-5	TRBV18	TGTGCCAGCTCCCCGAGACAGGGGGGGCAGCCCCAGCATTTT	CASSPRQGGQPQHF
.	TRBJ1-2	TRBV30	TGTGCCTGGAGTGTTTTAAACGGTGACTATGGCTACACCTTC	CAWSVLNGDYGYTF
.	TRBJ1-3	TRBV6-1	TGTGCCAGCATGCGGGAGGTTAGCGACACCATATATTTT	CASMREVSDTIYF
.	TRBJ1-1	TRBV15	TGTGCCACCAGCAGGATAATTGGGGCAGGAAAAACTGAAGCTTTCTTT	CATSRIIGAGKTEAFF
.	TRBJ1-5	TRBV28	TGTGCCAGCATCCCTCCAGGTGTACAGTCTTATCAGCCCCAGCATTTT	CASIPPGVQSYQPQHF
.	TRBJ1-2	TRBV27	TGTGCCAGCAGGGGCTGGACTAACTATGGCTACACCTTC	CASRGWTNYGYTF
.	TRBJ2-7	TRBV5-4	TGTGCCAGCAGCTTGGTGACGGGAAGCTCCTACGAGCAGTACTTC	CASSLVTGSSYEQYF
.	TRBJ2-3	TRBV10-3	TGTGCCATCAGCACAGGGACGGACACAGATACGCAGTATTTT	CAISTGTDTDTQYF
TRBD2	TRBJ2-1	TRBV19	TGTGCCAGTAGTATGTGGACTAGCGGGAGATTCGATGAGCAGTTCTTC	CASSMWTSGRFDEQFF
.	TRBJ2-5	TRBV7-6	TGTGCCAGCAGCTCGGGTGGAGGCGCAGTAGTAGAGACCCGGTACTTC	CASSSGGGAVVETRYF
.	TRBJ1-2	TRBV6-5	TGTGCCAGCAGTTACTCAATCGGGAGCTATGGCTACACCTTC	CASSYSIGSYGYTF
.	TRBJ1-1	TRBV6-6	TGTGCCAGCAGTTTTACAGGGTTTGACACTGAAGCTTTCTTT	CASSFTGFDTEAFF
.	TRBJ2-7	TRBV2	TGTGCCAGCAGTGAAATGGGCCCGGCATTCGAGCAGTACTTC	CASSEMGPAFEQYF